This entry features one T cell receptor (beta chain) sequence. The sample originates from a study of CDR3 diversity in severe acne. Germline CDR1 reads SQVTM; CDR2 reads ANQGSEA. V gave up 2 bases and J gave up 3 bases, with 13 bases separating them. CDR3 length: 14 residues. Using its own MiXCR run on the PCR reads, TCRdb lists one record per CDR3 protein. The sample consists of 79,000 or so distinct CDR3 sequences, approximately 49% of them appearing once. V is TRBV29-1 and J is TRBJ2-5; no reliable D call. The sequenced sample consisted of blood. This receptor was obtained from a male donor with severe acne vulgaris. The CDR3 DNA sequence: TGCAGCGTTGAAAAGGCGGAGCCAAAAGAGACCCAGTACTTC. Its protein product is CSVEKAEPKETQYF.